The 32 T cell receptor beta chains presented below share a single source sample, sequenced in a study of T cell clusters in autoimmune cytopenias. TRB was amplified from 250 ng of peripheral blood genomic DNA per sample. TRB rearrangements were amplified by touch-down multiplex PCR with mixed TRB-A/B primers. For each CDR3 protein, TCRdb gives one entry from its re-call of the multiplex PCR reads, without DNA. Its clone listing holds thousands of distinct CDR3 sequences. These data were also reused for a study on T cell repertoires in aging, cancer and after chemotherapy.

Sequenced sample: peripheral blood. These receptors all stem from a human donor in good health.

V gene TRBV7-9 combines with J gene TRBJ2-5; the D call of TRBD1 rests on TCRdb alone, since no DNA is present to check it. CDR3 length: 14 amino acids. Germline lookup yields CDR1 SEHNR and CDR2 FQNEAQ (reference sequence). This chain's CDR3 is CASSARDYQETQYF. The full variable domain, its missing parts supplied by reference TRBV7-9 and TRBJ2-5, is DTGVSQNPRHKITKRGQNVTFRCDPISEHNRLYWYRQTLGQGPEFLTYFQNEAQLEKSRLLSDRFSAERPKGSFSTLEIQRTEQGDSAMYLCASSARDYQETQYFGPGTRLLVL.

This clonotype is medium-sized by frequency. The V call is TRBV10-3, the J call TRBJ1-3. This CDR3 has 16 amino acids. Germline CDR1 reads ENHRY; CDR2 reads SYGVKD. The CDR3 reads CAISESGEGSGNTIYF.

Considering frequency, this clonotype is medium-sized (0.01 to 0.1%). The chain has TRBV13 and TRBJ1-3. Per the germline V gene, CDR1 is PRHDT and CDR2 is FYEKMQ (reference sequence). This CDR3 is 17 amino acids long. CDR3 region: CASSPAERSVAGNTIYF.

This chain uses TRBV4-3 with TRBJ2-2; TCRdb picks TRBD2, but there is no DNA to check that call. The CDR3 contains 19 residues. The germline CDR1 and CDR2 sequences are LGHNA and YSLEER. The CDR3: CASSQLASGGNWGTGELFF.

This clonotype shows up as large by frequency. This sequence joins TRBV30 and TRBJ2-5. There are 13 residues in the CDR3. Per the germline V gene, CDR1 is GTSNPN and CDR2 is SVGIG (reference sequence). Here the CDR3 reads CAWSSRPQETQYF.

V usage is TRBV20-1 and J usage is TRBJ2-7; TCRdb returns TRBD1, unconfirmable since there is no DNA. The germline CDR1 and CDR2 sequences are DFQATT and SNEGSKA (reference sequence). CDR3 length equals 14 residues. Here the CDR3 reads CSAVRGRGPYEQYF.

This clonotype is deemed medium-sized by its frequency. V and J are TRBV5-6 and TRBJ2-1. Germline CDR1 is SGHDT and CDR2 is YYEEEE. The CDR3 is made up of 14 amino acids. The CDR3: CASSLGFNSQGQFF.

The chain couples TRBV28 to TRBJ2-2; the D call from TCRdb, TRBD2, cannot be confirmed without DNA. Looked up from germline, CDR1 is MDHEN and CDR2 is SYDVKM. The CDR3 sequence is 15 residues long. This chain's CDR3 is CASRLEYLPGGELFF.

The rearrangement links TRBV11-2 to TRBJ2-5; TCRdb names TRBD2, which stays unverified in the absence of DNA. Looked up from germline, CDR1 is SGHAT and CDR2 is FQNNGV. The CDR3 is 15 residues long. CDR3: CASSLGGTQQETQYF.

This clonotype registers medium-sized by frequency. V and J are TRBV19 and TRBJ2-2; the D call from TCRdb, TRBD1, cannot be confirmed without DNA. There are 14 residues in the CDR3. The germline V gene has CDR1 LNHDA and CDR2 SQIVND (reference sequence). The CDR3: CATHGDRSTGELFF.

The chain couples TRBV6-1 to TRBJ1-1; as DNA is missing, the TRBD1 call by TCRdb cannot be tested. The CDR3 runs to 15 residues. Germline V CDR1 and CDR2: MNHNS, SASEGT. The CDR3 region is CASSENPVGLAEAFF.

The V gene is TRBV5-1, the J gene TRBJ2-3; TCRdb lists TRBD2, though no DNA is available to test this call. Germline CDR1 and CDR2: SGHRS and YFSETQ. The CDR3 contains 17 residues. This CDR3 is CASSGRTSGTSTDTQYF.

According to its frequency, this clonotype is medium-sized. This sequence joins TRBV6-6 and TRBJ2-5; TCRdb's D call of TRBD1 is untestable without DNA. Germline CDR1 and CDR2: MNHNY and SVGAGI (reference sequence). The CDR3 length is 13 residues. This chain's CDR3 is CASSPPRPGTQYF.

The V call is TRBV18, the J call TRBJ1-1. The length of the CDR3 is 15 residues. Germline CDR1 and CDR2: KGHSH and LQKENI. This CDR3 reads CASSPPSQGGTEAFF.

The chain couples TRBV15 to TRBJ1-1. The CDR3 has 17 amino acids. CDR1 LNHNV and CDR2 YYDKDF come from the germline V gene (reference sequence). The CDR3 reads CATSKPGGATPNTEAFF.

The chain combines TRBV20-1 with TRBJ2-3; the TCRdb D gene call, TRBD1, has no DNA to confirm it. The germline V gene has CDR1 DFQATT and CDR2 SNEGSKA (reference sequence). The CDR3 is made up of 14 amino acids. The CDR3 loop reads CSASGGAAPDTQYF.

This clonotype is classed as medium-sized by frequency. This chain connects TRBV6-1 to TRBJ1-5; TCRdb's assignment of TRBD1 cannot be checked, as there is no DNA. Germline values: CDR1 MNHNS, CDR2 SASEGT. The CDR3 spans 15 residues. The CDR3: CASSEWLRGDQPQHF.

This clonotype is medium-sized by frequency. The V and J genes are TRBV19 and TRBJ2-7. The CDR3 loop spans 13 amino acids. CDR1 and CDR2 (germline): LNHDA, SQIVND (reference sequence). The CDR3 region is CASSIYGNYEQYF.

This clonotype counts as medium-sized by frequency. V usage is TRBV19 and J usage is TRBJ2-2. Germline CDR1 reads LNHDA; CDR2 reads SQIVND (reference sequence). The CDR3 extends over 11 amino acids. CDR3 sequence reads: CASSKGEELFF.

Frequency places this clonotype as medium-sized (0.01 to 0.1%). V gene TRBV7-6 combines with J gene TRBJ2-2. Germline CDR1 is SGHVS and CDR2 is FNYEAQ. The CDR3 has 14 amino acids. CDR3 loop: CASSSSGGTGELFF.

The V call is TRBV20-1, the J call TRBJ1-1; TCRdb selects TRBD1, and the lack of DNA leaves this call unchecked. In germline, CDR1 is DFQATT, CDR2 SNEGSKA (reference sequence). The CDR3 covers 16 residues. CDR3 amino acids: CSARGGTGSGNTEAFF.

This chain uses TRBV10-3 with TRBJ1-5; the TCRdb D gene call, TRBD1, has no DNA to confirm it. Germline CDR1 ENHRY, CDR2 SYGVKD. CDR3 length: 15 amino acids. The CDR3 here is CATRGGGQDNQPQHF.

The V and J genes are TRBV20-1 and TRBJ2-3; absent DNA, TCRdb's TRBD1 call cannot be checked. Germline V gene data show CDR1 as DFQATT and CDR2 as SNEGSKA (reference sequence). The CDR3 is 14 amino acids. CDR3 sequence: CSASSGLKSYTQYF.

The chain carries TRBV10-3 and TRBJ2-1; TCRdb's assignment of TRBD2 cannot be checked, as there is no DNA. Germline CDR1 is ENHRY and CDR2 is SYGVKD. CDR3 length equals 17 residues. CDR3 loop: CAISDSTGGVGYNEQFF.

This clonotype registers medium-sized by frequency. The chain links TRBV29-1 to TRBJ2-3; the D call from TCRdb, TRBD1, cannot be confirmed without DNA. Germline lookup yields CDR1 SQVTM and CDR2 ANQGSEA. The length of the CDR3 is 15 residues. This chain's CDR3 is CSVARGQESTDTQYF.

This clonotype is medium-sized by frequency. The chain uses TRBV6-5 and TRBJ2-6. The length of the CDR3 is 16 residues. Germline CDR1 is MNHEY and CDR2 is SVGAGI. The CDR3 protein is CASSSQASTGANVLTF.

This clonotype is labeled medium-sized based on frequency. V usage is TRBV13 and J usage is TRBJ2-2; TCRdb proposes TRBD2, but this gene call is untestable without DNA. The CDR3 has 16 residues. CDR1 is PRHDT and CDR2 is FYEKMQ in the germline V gene (reference sequence). The CDR3 protein is CASRIRLAGGAGELFF.

By frequency, this clonotype is medium-sized. This chain joins TRBV19 and TRBJ1-3. The CDR3 contains 17 residues. Per the germline V gene, CDR1 is LNHDA and CDR2 is SQIVND (reference sequence). The CDR3 region is CASSWGMAGISGNTIYF.

The chain employs TRBV6-6 and TRBJ2-7; TCRdb calls TRBD2, which cannot be checked without DNA. Germline V lookup: CDR1 MNHNY, CDR2 SVGAGI (reference sequence). The CDR3 sequence is 14 residues long. The CDR3 loop reads CASSSTTGTSELYF.

The rearrangement links TRBV6-2 or TRBV6-3 to TRBJ2-3; TCRdb indicates TRBD1, and absent DNA this call remains unverified. Germline V lookup: CDR1 MNHEY, CDR2 SVGEGT. The CDR3 has 14 residues. CDR3 amino acids: CATGRGGATDTQYF.

The chain uses TRBV6-4 and TRBJ2-3; TCRdb reports TRBD2, a call that lacks DNA to check it against. Germline lookup yields CDR1 MRHNA and CDR2 SNTAGT. The CDR3 is 17 residues long. The CDR3 is CASSDGSDTGGARTQYF.

V and J are TRBV4-3 and TRBJ1-4; TCRdb gives TRBD1 as the D gene, but with no DNA this cannot be confirmed. CDR1 is LGHNA, CDR2 YSLEER, per germline. This CDR3 is built from 16 residues. CDR3 residues: CASSQAGQSTNEKLFF.